This T cell receptor (beta chain) was recorded in a study of T cell responses to AZD1222 COVID-19 vaccine. Assay used: immunoSEQ multiplex PCR; TCRdb lists only in-frame clones, some missing. The table includes about 130,000 clones, roughly 93% detected once. V was trimmed by 5 bases and J by 3 bases, leaving 13 bases between them. Looked up from germline, CDR1 is MDHEN and CDR2 is SYDVKM. The CDR3 covers 15 residues. General study points: Per reports, nearly half of all spike-specific TCRs target regions that are unmutated in variants.

Of note for this clone: Its cognate antigen is unknown.

The chain has TRBV28 and TRBJ1-4; D might be TRBD1 (6 bases). This material consisted of peripheral blood, taken 28 days after the second AZD1222 dose. The receptor was derived from an adult who received the AZD1222 COVID-19 vaccine. The CDR3 DNA follows: TGTGCCAGCAGTGCACCTCGACAGGCTAATGAAAAACTGTTTTTT. Amino acids: CASSAPRQANEKLFF.